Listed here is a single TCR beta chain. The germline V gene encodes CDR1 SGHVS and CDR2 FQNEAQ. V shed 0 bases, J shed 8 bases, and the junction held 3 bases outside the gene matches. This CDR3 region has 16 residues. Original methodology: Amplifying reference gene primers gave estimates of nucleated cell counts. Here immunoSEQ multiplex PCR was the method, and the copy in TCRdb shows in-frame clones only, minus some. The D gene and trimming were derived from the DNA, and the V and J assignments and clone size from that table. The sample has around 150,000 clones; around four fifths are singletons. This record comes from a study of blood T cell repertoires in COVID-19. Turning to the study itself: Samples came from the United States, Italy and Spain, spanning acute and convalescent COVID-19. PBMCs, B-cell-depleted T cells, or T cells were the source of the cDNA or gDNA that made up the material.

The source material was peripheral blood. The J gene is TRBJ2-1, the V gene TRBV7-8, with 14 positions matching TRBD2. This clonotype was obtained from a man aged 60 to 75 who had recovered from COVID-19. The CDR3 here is CASSLAGLAGGYEQFF. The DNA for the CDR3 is TGTGCCAGCAGCTTAGCAGGACTAGCGGGAGGTTATGAGCAGTTCTTC.